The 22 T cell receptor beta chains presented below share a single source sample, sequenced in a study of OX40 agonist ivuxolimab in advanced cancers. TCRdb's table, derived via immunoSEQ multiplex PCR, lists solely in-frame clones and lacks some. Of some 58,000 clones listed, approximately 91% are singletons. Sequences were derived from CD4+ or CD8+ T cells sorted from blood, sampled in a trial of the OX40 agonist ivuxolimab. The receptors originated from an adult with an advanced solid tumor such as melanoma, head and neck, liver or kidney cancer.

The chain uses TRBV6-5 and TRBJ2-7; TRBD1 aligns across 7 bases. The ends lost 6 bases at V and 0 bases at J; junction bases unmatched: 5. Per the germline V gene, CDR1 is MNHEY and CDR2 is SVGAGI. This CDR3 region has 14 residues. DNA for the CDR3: TGTGCCAGCAGGCGAACAGGGGCCTCCTACGAGCAGTACTTC. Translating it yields CASRRTGASYEQYF.

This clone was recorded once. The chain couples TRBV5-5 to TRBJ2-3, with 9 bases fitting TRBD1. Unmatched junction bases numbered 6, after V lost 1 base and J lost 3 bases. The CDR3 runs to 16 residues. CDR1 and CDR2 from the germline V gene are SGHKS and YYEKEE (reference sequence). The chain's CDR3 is CASSLRTGGATDTQYF. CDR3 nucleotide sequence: TGTGCCAGCAGCTTGAGAACAGGGGGCGCAACAGATACGCAGTATTTT.

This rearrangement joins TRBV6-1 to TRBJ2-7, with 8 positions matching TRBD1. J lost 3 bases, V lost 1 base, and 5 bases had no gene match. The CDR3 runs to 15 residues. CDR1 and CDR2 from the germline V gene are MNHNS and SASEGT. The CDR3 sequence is CASSEGAGGDYEQYF. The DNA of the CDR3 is TGTGCCAGCAGTGAAGGGGCAGGGGGCGACTACGAGCAGTACTTC.

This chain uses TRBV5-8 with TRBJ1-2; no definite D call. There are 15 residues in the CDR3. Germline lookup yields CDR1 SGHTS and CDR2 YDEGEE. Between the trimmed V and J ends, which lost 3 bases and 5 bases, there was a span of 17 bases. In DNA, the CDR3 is TGTGCCAGCAGCTCCACCTCTCCGGGGTGGTATGGCTACACCTTC. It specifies CASSSTSPGWYGYTF.

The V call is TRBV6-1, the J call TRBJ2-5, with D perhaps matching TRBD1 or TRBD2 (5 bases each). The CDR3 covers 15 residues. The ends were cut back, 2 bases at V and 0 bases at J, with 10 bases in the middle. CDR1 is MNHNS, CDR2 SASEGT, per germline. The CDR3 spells CASSEYGTYQETQYF. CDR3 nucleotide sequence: TGTGCCAGCAGTGAATATGGGACGTACCAAGAGACCCAGTACTTC.

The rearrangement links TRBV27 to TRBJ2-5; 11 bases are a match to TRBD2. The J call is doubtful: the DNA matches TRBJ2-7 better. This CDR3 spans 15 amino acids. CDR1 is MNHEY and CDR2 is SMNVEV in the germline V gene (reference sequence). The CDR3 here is CASSGATSGSNEQYF. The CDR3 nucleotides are TGTGCCAGCAGTGGGGCCACTAGCGGGAGTAACGAGCAGTACTTC.

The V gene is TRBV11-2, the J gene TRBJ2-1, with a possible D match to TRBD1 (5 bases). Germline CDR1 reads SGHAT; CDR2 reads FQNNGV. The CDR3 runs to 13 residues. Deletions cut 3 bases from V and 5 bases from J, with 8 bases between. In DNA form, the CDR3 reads TGTGCCAGCAGCTTGGGGCCGGACAATGAGCAGTTCTTC. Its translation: CASSLGPDNEQFF.

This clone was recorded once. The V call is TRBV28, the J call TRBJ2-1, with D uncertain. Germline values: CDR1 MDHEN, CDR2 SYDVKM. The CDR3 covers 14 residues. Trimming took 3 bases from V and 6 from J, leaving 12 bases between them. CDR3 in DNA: TGTGCCAGCAGTTTCCCCCCATTGGTCAATGAGCAGTTCTTC. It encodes CASSFPPLVNEQFF.

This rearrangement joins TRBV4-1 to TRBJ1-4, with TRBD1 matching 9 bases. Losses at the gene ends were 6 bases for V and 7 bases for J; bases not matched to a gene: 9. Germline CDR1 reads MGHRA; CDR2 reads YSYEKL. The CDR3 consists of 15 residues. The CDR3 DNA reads TGCGCCAGCAGTCCGCCAGGACAGGGGAGTGAAAAACTGTTTTTT. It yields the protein CASSPPGQGSEKLFF.

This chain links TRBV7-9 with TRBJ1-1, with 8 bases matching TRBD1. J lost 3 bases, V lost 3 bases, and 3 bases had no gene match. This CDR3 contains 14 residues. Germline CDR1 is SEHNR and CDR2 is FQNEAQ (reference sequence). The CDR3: CASSFQGADTEAFF. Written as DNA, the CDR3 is TGTGCCAGCAGCTTCCAGGGGGCAGACACTGAAGCTTTCTTT.

CDR3 residues: CASSSLGRSGNEQFF. In nucleotides, the CDR3 is TGTGCCAGCAGTAGCCTCGGGAGAAGTGGCAATGAGCAGTTCTTC. The chain is built from TRBV6-5 and TRBJ2-1; possible D gene TRBD2, 6 bases. Between the trimmed V and J ends, which lost 5 bases and 6 bases, there was a span of 17 bases. This CDR3 has 15 residues. Germline V CDR1 and CDR2: MNHEY, SVGAGI.

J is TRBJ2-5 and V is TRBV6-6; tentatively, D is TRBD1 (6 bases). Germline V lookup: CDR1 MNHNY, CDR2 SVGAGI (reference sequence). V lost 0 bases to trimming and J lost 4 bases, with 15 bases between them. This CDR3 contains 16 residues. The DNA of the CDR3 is TGTGCCAGCAGTTACTCGACGTCAGGGGTAGGAGAGACCCAGTACTTC. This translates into CASSYSTSGVGETQYF.

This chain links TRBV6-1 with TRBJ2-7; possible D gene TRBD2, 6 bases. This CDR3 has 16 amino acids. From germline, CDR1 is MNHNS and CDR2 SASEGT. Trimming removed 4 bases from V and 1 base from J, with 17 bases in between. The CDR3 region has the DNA TGTGCCAGCAGTGCCCTCCGGGAGTCGTATTCCTACGAGCAGTACTTC. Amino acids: CASSALRESYSYEQYF.

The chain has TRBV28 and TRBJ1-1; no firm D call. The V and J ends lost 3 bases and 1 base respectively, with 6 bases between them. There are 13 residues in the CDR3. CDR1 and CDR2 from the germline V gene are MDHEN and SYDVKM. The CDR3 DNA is TGTGCCAGCAGTTTCGAGGAGAACACTGAAGCTTTCTTT. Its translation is CASSFEENTEAFF.

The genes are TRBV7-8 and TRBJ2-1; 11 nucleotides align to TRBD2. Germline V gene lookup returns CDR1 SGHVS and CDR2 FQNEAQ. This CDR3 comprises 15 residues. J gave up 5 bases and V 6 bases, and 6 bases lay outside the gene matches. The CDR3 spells CASRNLLAGDNEQFF. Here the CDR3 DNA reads TGTGCCAGCAGGAACCTACTAGCGGGGGACAATGAGCAGTTCTTC.

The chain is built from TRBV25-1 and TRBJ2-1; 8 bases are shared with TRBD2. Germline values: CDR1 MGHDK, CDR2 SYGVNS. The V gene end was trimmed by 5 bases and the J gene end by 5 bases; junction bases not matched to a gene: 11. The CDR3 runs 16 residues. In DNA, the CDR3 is TGTGCCAGCAGTCCCCGGGGCGGGAGGTCCAACAATGAGCAGTTCTTC. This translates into CASSPRGGRSNNEQFF.

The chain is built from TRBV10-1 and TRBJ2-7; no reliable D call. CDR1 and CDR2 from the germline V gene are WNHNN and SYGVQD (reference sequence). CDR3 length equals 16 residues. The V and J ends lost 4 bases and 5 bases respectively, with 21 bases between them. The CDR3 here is CASSVAGIGSIHEQYF. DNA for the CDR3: TGCGCCAGCAGTGTGGCAGGTATCGGTTCTATCCACGAGCAGTACTTC.

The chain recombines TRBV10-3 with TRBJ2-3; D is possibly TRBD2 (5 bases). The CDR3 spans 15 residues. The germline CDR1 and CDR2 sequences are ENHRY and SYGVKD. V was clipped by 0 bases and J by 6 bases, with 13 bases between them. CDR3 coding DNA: TGTGCCATCAGTGAGTCGCCGAAACTAGGGGATACGCAGTATTTT. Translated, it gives CAISESPKLGDTQYF.

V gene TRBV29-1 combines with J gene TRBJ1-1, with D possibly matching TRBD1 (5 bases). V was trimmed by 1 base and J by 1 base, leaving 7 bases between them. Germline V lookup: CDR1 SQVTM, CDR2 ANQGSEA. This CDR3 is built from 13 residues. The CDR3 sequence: CSVEGQWNTEAFF. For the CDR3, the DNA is TGCAGCGTTGAAGGACAGTGGAACACTGAAGCTTTCTTT.

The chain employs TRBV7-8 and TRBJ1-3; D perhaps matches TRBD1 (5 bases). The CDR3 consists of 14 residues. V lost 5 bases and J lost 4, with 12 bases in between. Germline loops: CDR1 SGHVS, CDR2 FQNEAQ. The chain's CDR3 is CASSQGTVGNTIYF. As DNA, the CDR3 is TGTGCCAGCAGCCAAGGGACGGTGGGAAACACCATATATTTT.

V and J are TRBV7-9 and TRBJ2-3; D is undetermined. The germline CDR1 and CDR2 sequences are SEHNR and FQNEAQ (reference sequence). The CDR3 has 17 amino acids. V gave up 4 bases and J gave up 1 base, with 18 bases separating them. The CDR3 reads CASSSEVGPLRTDTQYF. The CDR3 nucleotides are TGTGCCAGCAGCTCCGAGGTTGGACCTCTTCGCACAGATACGCAGTATTTT.

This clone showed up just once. CDR3 in amino acids: CASSTRQPNYGYTF. CDR3 in DNA: TGTGCCAGCAGCACTCGGCAGCCGAACTATGGCTACACCTTC. V gene TRBV21-1 combines with J gene TRBJ1-2. TRBV21-1 is annotated as a pseudogene. The CDR3 spans 14 residues.